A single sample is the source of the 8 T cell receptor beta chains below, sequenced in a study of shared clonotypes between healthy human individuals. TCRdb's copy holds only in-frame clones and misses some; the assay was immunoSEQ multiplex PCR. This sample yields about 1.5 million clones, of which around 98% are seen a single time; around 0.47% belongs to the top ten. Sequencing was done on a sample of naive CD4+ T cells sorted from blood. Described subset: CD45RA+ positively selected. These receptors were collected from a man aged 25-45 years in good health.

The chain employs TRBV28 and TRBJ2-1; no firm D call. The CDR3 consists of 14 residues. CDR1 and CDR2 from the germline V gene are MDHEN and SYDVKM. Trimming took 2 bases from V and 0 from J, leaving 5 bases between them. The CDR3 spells CASSLPGSYNEQFF. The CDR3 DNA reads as TGTGCCAGCAGTTTACCGGGCTCCTACAATGAGCAGTTCTTC.

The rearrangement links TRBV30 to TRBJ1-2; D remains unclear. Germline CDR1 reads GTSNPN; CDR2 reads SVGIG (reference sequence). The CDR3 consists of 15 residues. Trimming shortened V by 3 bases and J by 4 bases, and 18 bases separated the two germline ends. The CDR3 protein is CAWRAAPSEGYGYTF. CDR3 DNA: TGTGCCTGGAGGGCGGCCCCGTCGGAGGGCTATGGCTACACCTTC.

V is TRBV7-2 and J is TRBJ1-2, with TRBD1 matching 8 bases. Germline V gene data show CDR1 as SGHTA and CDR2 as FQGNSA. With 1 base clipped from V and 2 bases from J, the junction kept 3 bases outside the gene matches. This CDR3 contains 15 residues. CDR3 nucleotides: TGTGCCAGCAGCTTAGTTGGACAGGGAAACTATGGCTACACCTTC. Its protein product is CASSLVGQGNYGYTF. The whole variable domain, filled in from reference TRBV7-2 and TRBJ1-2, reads GAGVSQSPSNKVTEKGKDVELRCDPISGHTALYWYRQSLGQGLEFLIYFQGNSAPDKSGLPSDRFSAERTGGSVSTLTIQRTQQEDSAVYLCASSLVGQGNYGYTFGSGTRLTVV.

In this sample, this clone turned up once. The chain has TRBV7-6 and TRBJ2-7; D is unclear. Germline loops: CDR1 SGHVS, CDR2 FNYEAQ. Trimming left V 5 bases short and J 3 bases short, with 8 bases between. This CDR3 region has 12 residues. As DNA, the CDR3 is TGTGCCAGCAGCCCCCTTGACTACGAGCAGTACTTC. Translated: CASSPLDYEQYF.

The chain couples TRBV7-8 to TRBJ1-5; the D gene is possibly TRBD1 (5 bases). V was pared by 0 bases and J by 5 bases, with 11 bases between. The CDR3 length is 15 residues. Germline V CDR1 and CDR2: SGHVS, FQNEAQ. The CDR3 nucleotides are TGTGCCAGCAGCTTAGCGCAGGGCGGCTATCAGCCCCAGCATTTT. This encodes CASSLAQGGYQPQHF.

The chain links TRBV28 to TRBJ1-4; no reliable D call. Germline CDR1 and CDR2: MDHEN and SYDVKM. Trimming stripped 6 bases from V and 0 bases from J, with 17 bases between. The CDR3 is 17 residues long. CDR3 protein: CASRQIKGRATNEKLFF. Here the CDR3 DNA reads TGTGCCAGCAGGCAAATAAAAGGACGCGCAACTAATGAAAAACTGTTTTTT.

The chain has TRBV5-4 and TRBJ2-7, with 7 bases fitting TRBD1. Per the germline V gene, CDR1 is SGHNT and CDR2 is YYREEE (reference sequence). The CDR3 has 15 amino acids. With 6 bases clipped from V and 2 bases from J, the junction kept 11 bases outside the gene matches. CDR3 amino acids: CASTPPGQGAYEQYF. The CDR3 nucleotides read TGTGCCAGCACCCCTCCCGGGCAGGGGGCCTACGAGCAGTACTTC.

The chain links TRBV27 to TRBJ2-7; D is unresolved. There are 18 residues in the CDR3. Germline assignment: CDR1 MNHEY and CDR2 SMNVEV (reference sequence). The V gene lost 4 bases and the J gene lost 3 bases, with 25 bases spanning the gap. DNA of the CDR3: TGTGCCAGCAGTTCCTTAAAGACCCGATCGCAATGGCACTACGAGCAGTACTTC. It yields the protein CASSSLKTRSQWHYEQYF.